This entry features one T cell receptor (beta chain) sequence. The antigen remains undetermined. Assay: immunoSEQ multiplex PCR; the TCRdb copy retains only in-frame clones and omits some. Seen here are 2 million to 2.5 million clones, about 92% observed once, and the top ten hold 0.35% to 0.5%. The junction had 3 bases not matched to a gene; V was cut back by 0 bases and J by 6 bases. CDR3 length: 14 amino acids. Germline values: CDR1 LNHNV, CDR2 YYDKDF (reference sequence). This record belongs to a study of shared clonotypes between healthy human individuals. Study outcomes and limitations: When naive CD4 clonotypes were compared across a handful of donors, approximately 5% were shared.

This receptor was taken from a man aged 18 to 29 in good health. Some clones in this sample may be carry-over from other donors' samples. The source material was naive CD4+ T cells from PBMCs. This sample's subset: CD45RA+ positively selected. The chain uses TRBV15 and TRBJ2-7; 9 bases are shared with TRBD1. The CDR3 DNA reads TGTGCCACCAGCAGAGAGCACAGGGGGCGCGAGCAGTACTTC. It yields the protein CATSREHRGREQYF. The variable domain in full, completed from reference TRBV15 and TRBJ2-7, reads DAMVIQNPRYQVTQFGKPVTLSCSQTLNHNVMYWYQQKSSQAPKLLFHYYDKDFNNEADTPDNFQSRRPNTSFCFLDIRSPGLGDTAMYLCATSREHRGREQYFGPGTRLTVT.